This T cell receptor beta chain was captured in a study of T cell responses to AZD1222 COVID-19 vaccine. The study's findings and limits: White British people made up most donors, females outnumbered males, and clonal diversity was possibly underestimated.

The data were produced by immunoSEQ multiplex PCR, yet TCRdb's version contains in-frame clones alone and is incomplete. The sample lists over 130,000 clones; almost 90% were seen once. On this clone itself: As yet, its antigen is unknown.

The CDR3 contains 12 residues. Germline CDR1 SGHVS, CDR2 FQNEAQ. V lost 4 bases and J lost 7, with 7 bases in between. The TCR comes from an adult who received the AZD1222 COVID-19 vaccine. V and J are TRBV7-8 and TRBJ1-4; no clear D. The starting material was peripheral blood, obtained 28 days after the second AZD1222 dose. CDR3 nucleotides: TGTGCCAGCAGCTCTTACCGTGAAAAACTGTTTTTT. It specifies CASSSYREKLFF. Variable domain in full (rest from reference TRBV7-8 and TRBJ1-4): GAGVSQSPRYKVAKRGQDVALRCDPISGHVSLFWYQQALGQGPEFLTYFQNEAQLDKSGLPSDRFFAERPEGSVSTLKIQRTQQEDSAVYLCASSSYREKLFFGSGTQLSVL.